The rows below give T cell receptor beta chains drawn from one sample of a study of T cell responses to AZD1222 COVID-19 vaccine. Profiling relied on immunoSEQ multiplex PCR, and the TCRdb table lists in-frame clones only, not all of them. The profile shows around 110,000 clones, about 86% of them singletons. This specimen consisted of peripheral blood, obtained on day 0 of AZD1222 vaccination. The origin of the receptors is an adult in good health. Each CDR3 is given without its conserved first and last residue. Each record gives: CDR3 protein, D gene, V gene. A D gene is named only where the DNA matches it firmly.

CDR3aa: ASSLGIAEAF; d_gene: .; v_gene: TRBV5-8
CDR3aa: ASRPGLAGDYEQY; d_gene: TRBD2; v_gene: TRBV6-5
CDR3aa: ASSRDQTYEQY; d_gene: .; v_gene: TRBV6-2/TRBV6-3
CDR3aa: ASTLSGGGTIY; d_gene: .; v_gene: TRBV28
CDR3aa: ASSPGQKETQY; d_gene: .; v_gene: TRBV18
CDR3aa: ASSLQLMNTEAF; d_gene: .; v_gene: TRBV7-9
CDR3aa: ASKTGLAGGRETQY; d_gene: TRBD2; v_gene: TRBV2
CDR3aa: ASSRGLAGGSSYNEQF; d_gene: TRBD2; v_gene: TRBV5-5
CDR3aa: VRSARQGVDTGELF; d_gene: .; v_gene: TRBV7-5
CDR3aa: ATSDLNNRGGSTDTQY; d_gene: TRBD2; v_gene: TRBV24-1
CDR3aa: ASSQDRAGPTDTQY; d_gene: .; v_gene: TRBV4-3
CDR3aa: ASSLNSYNSPLH; d_gene: .; v_gene: TRBV5-1
CDR3aa: ASRWTSDTEAF; d_gene: .; v_gene: TRBV13
CDR3aa: ASSQAGTGNIGSYNSPLH; d_gene: TRBD1; v_gene: TRBV4-2
CDR3aa: ASTSLQGGELF; d_gene: .; v_gene: TRBV7-2
CDR3aa: ASSAGTGGAVYEQY; d_gene: TRBD1; v_gene: TRBV5-4
CDR3aa: ASSRTQGTYSNQPQH; d_gene: TRBD1; v_gene: TRBV4-2
CDR3aa: ASSPGTGGKNEQF; d_gene: TRBD1; v_gene: TRBV4-3
CDR3aa: ASSPRQLQETQY; d_gene: .; v_gene: TRBV18
CDR3aa: ASSPVQGLSNYGYT; d_gene: .; v_gene: TRBV7-2
CDR3aa: ASSPGSSNQPQH; d_gene: .; v_gene: TRBV18
CDR3aa: ASSSDGRATNEKLF; d_gene: .; v_gene: TRBV7-9
CDR3aa: ASSPRLFTEAF; d_gene: .; v_gene: TRBV7-2
CDR3aa: ASSQVAGGPYNEQF; d_gene: TRBD2; v_gene: TRBV4-1
CDR3aa: AASRSNEKLF; d_gene: .; v_gene: TRBV19
CDR3aa: ASGKTENTEAF; d_gene: .; v_gene: TRBV5-1
CDR3aa: ASSLVGGVATDTQY; d_gene: TRBD2; v_gene: TRBV7-2
CDR3aa: ATTLGNSNQPQH; d_gene: .; v_gene: TRBV28
CDR3aa: ASSLAPTSGLYNEQF; d_gene: TRBD2; v_gene: TRBV7-2
CDR3aa: ASSPGPRGPGYT; d_gene: TRBD1; v_gene: TRBV18
CDR3aa: ASSLAGQIYGYT; d_gene: .; v_gene: TRBV5-1
CDR3aa: ASSLGLAGANGYEQY; d_gene: TRBD2; v_gene: TRBV6-2/TRBV6-3
CDR3aa: ASSLEAGGNSLH; d_gene: TRBD1; v_gene: TRBV5-1
CDR3aa: ASTELETGELF; d_gene: .; v_gene: TRBV5-1
CDR3aa: ASSPPRTGPAF; d_gene: TRBD1; v_gene: TRBV18
CDR3aa: ASIRGPGQGAFEQY; d_gene: TRBD1; v_gene: TRBV9
CDR3aa: ASRGGTGGIYGYT; d_gene: TRBD1; v_gene: TRBV9
CDR3aa: ASSAAYEQY; d_gene: .; v_gene: TRBV25-1
CDR3aa: ASSLNGNSNQPQH; d_gene: .; v_gene: TRBV5-1
CDR3aa: ASRLALFPGELF; d_gene: .; v_gene: TRBV12-2
CDR3aa: ASSRGGASDTQY; d_gene: TRBD2; v_gene: TRBV4-2
CDR3aa: ASSQGGRHPVYTDTQY; d_gene: TRBD2; v_gene: TRBV14
CDR3aa: ASTAKGANYGYT; d_gene: TRBD1; v_gene: TRBV23-1
CDR3aa: ASSQVQRGANYEQY; d_gene: TRBD2; v_gene: TRBV4-1
CDR3aa: ASSFTTGNTEAF; d_gene: .; v_gene: TRBV5-1